The next 32 T cell receptor beta chains were all read from a single sample in a study of CD8 T cells in Susac syndrome. An amount of RNA that ranged from roughly 0.5 to 1 ug was reverse transcribed with random hexamers. MiXCR, applied by TCRdb to the immunoSEQ multiplex PCR reads, yields one record per CDR3 protein. The sample lists about 73,000 distinct CDR3 sequences; approximately 95% were seen once. Material for sequencing was CD8+ T cells from PBMCs. The receptors were sampled from a human donor with multiple sclerosis.

This chain links TRBV19 with TRBJ2-7; D assignment may be TRBD1 or TRBD2 (5 bases each). Germline assignment: CDR1 LNHDA and CDR2 SQIVND (reference sequence). V lost 4 bases to trimming and J lost 0 bases, with 10 bases between them. The CDR3 loop spans 14 amino acids. CDR3 amino acids: CASSTRDGSYEQYF. The DNA of the CDR3 is TGTGCCAGTAGTACACGGGACGGCTCCTACGAGCAGTACTTC. Based on the CDR3 plus reference TRBV19 and TRBJ2-7, the full variable domain is DGGITQSPKYLFRKEGQNVTLSCEQNLNHDAMYWYRQDPGQGLRLIYYSQIVNDFQKGDIAEGYSVSREKKESFPLTVTSAQKNPTAFYLCASSTRDGSYEQYFGPGTRLTVT.

The chain recombines TRBV7-9 with TRBJ2-2, with D perhaps TRBD1 (5 bases). The germline V gene encodes CDR1 SEHNR and CDR2 FQNEAQ (reference sequence). This CDR3 spans 15 amino acids. V gave up 3 bases and J gave up 2 bases, with 10 bases separating them. CDR3 loop: CASSFSQGNTGELFF. The CDR3 bases are TGTGCCAGCAGCTTCAGTCAGGGCAACACCGGGGAGCTGTTTTTT.

The chain is built from TRBV27 and TRBJ1-4, with D possibly TRBD1 on 5 matching bases. In germline, CDR1 is MNHEY, CDR2 SMNVEV (reference sequence). The CDR3 extends over 13 amino acids. Trimming removed 2 bases at V and 10 bases at J, with 11 bases between. The CDR3 reads CASSLGPGGKLFF. DNA of the CDR3: TGTGCCAGCAGTTTAGGGCCGGGGGGAAAACTGTTTTTT. Filled out from reference TRBV27 and TRBJ1-4, the complete variable domain reads EAQVTQNPRYLITVTGKKLTVTCSQNMNHEYMSWYRQDPGLGLRQIYYSMNVEVTDKGDVPEGYKVSRKEKRNFPLILESPSPNQTSLYFCASSLGPGGKLFFGSGTQLSVL.

V gene TRBV5-1 combines with J gene TRBJ2-1, with 7 nucleotides matching TRBD2. Germline V CDR1 and CDR2: SGHRS, YFSETQ. This CDR3 spans 13 amino acids. Germline trimming cut 2 bases from V and 7 bases from J; bases unmatched to any gene: 3. The CDR3 region is CASSFASGNEQFF. CDR3 bases: TGCGCCAGCAGCTTCGCTAGCGGTAATGAGCAGTTCTTC.

The rearrangement joins TRBV10-2 to TRBJ2-4; 8 positions match TRBD1. This CDR3 is 12 amino acids long. V lost 8 bases and J lost 7; bases outside the gene matches: 4. The V gene's germline CDR1 is WSHSY and CDR2 SAAADI. The CDR3 nucleotides are TGCGCCAGCGCAGGGGGCGAGAACATTCAGTACTTC. Translating it yields CASAGGENIQYF.

The chain uses TRBV29-1 and TRBJ1-5; no firm D call. CDR1 is SQVTM, CDR2 ANQGSEA, per germline. The CDR3 runs to 14 residues. The ends were cut back, 1 base at V and 6 bases at J, with 13 bases in the middle. CDR3 bases: TGCAGCGTTGAAGGGACCGATTGGGGTCAGCCCCAGCATTTT. This gives the protein CSVEGTDWGQPQHF. The variable domain in full, with the rest retrieved from reference TRBV29-1 and TRBJ1-5, is SAVISQKPSRDICQRGTSLTIQCQVDSQVTMMFWYRQQPGQSLTLIATANQGSEATYESGFVIDKFPISRPNLTFSTLTVSNMSPEDSSIYLCSVEGTDWGQPQHFGDGTRLSIL.

The chain recombines TRBV6-1 with TRBJ2-3; D unclear. Trimming removed 0 bases at V and 3 bases at J, with 4 bases between. There are 13 residues in the CDR3. CDR1 MNHNS and CDR2 SASEGT come from the germline V gene. DNA for the CDR3: TGTGCCAGCAGTGAAGCACGGACAGATACGCAGTATTTT. Encoded protein: CASSEARTDTQYF.

This chain uses TRBV13 with TRBJ1-1; D ambiguous. The CDR3 runs 13 residues. The V and J ends lost 2 bases and 1 base respectively, with 5 bases between them. The V gene's germline CDR1 is PRHDT and CDR2 FYEKMQ (reference sequence). In DNA form, the CDR3 reads TGTGCCAGCAGCTTACCGCAGAACACTGAAGCTTTCTTT. It encodes CASSLPQNTEAFF.

The chain joins TRBV29-1 to TRBJ2-3, with D uncertain. The CDR3 runs 16 residues. Germline CDR1 SQVTM, CDR2 ANQGSEA. V lost 2 bases to trimming and J lost 1 base, with 16 bases between them. The CDR3 nucleotides are TGCAGCGTTGAAAACCCGGACCGGCCCGGCACAGATACGCAGTATTTT. It yields the protein CSVENPDRPGTDTQYF.

This sequence joins TRBV29-1 and TRBJ2-5; TRBD1 is a possible D gene (6 bases). CDR3 length: 12 residues. The germline CDR1 and CDR2 sequences are SQVTM and ANQGSEA. Trimming left V 4 bases short and J 5 bases short, with 11 bases between. The CDR3 DNA follows: TGCAGCGTTGTAGGGGGAGAGGAGACCCAGTACTTC. Translated, it gives CSVVGGEETQYF. Full variable domain (outside the CDR3, taken from reference TRBV29-1 and TRBJ2-5): SAVISQKPSRDICQRGTSLTIQCQVDSQVTMMFWYRQQPGQSLTLIATANQGSEATYESGFVIDKFPISRPNLTFSTLTVSNMSPEDSSIYLCSVVGGEETQYFGPGTRLLVL.

This chain links TRBV7-9 with TRBJ1-1; D possibly corresponds to TRBD1 (6 bases). The CDR3 length is 15 residues. V gave up 1 base and J gave up 1 base, with 10 bases separating them. Per the germline V gene, CDR1 is SEHNR and CDR2 is FQNEAQ (reference sequence). CDR3 region: CASSLDGGPNTEAFF. Here the CDR3 DNA reads TGTGCCAGCAGCTTAGATGGGGGCCCGAACACTGAAGCTTTCTTT.

The chain carries TRBV3-1 and TRBJ2-5; 11 nucleotides line up with TRBD2. Per the germline V gene, CDR1 is LGHDT and CDR2 is YNNKEL (reference sequence). J was trimmed by 5 bases and V by 5 bases; bases with no gene match: 16. The CDR3 has 18 amino acids. DNA of the CDR3: TGTGCCAGCAGCGGTATATCCGTAGCGGGGGGGCTTTCGGAGACCCAGTACTTC. This translates into CASSGISVAGGLSETQYF.

The CDR3 sequence is CASSLVNIMNTEAFF. Here the CDR3 DNA reads TGCGCCAGCAGCTTGGTTAATATCATGAACACTGAAGCTTTCTTT. V usage is TRBV5-1 and J usage is TRBJ1-1; D not resolved. Deletions cut 0 bases from V and 0 bases from J, with 9 bases between. Germline V gene sequence: CDR1 SGHRS, CDR2 YFSETQ. The CDR3 spans 15 residues. The full variable domain, in which reference TRBV5-1 and TRBJ1-1 provide the parts outside the CDR3, is KAGVTQTPRYLIKTRGQQVTLSCSPISGHRSVSWYQQTPGQGLQFLFEYFSETQRNKGNFPGRFSGRQFSNSRSEMNVSTLELGDSALYLCASSLVNIMNTEAFFGQGTRLTVV.

This sequence joins TRBV27 and TRBJ2-5; D possibly corresponds to TRBD1 (5 bases). Germline CDR1 and CDR2: MNHEY and SMNVEV (reference sequence). Trimming stripped 2 bases from V and 0 bases from J, with 7 bases between. CDR3 length: 14 residues. The CDR3 DNA reads TGTGCCAGCAGTTTACAGGGTTACCAAGAGACCCAGTACTTC. Amino acid sequence: CASSLQGYQETQYF.

The chain is built from TRBV30 and TRBJ1-6; 7 positions match TRBD1. This CDR3 region has 13 residues. Trimming removed 4 bases from V and 8 bases from J; junction bases left unmatched: 5. Germline CDR1 and CDR2: GTSNPN and SVGIG (reference sequence). The DNA for the CDR3 is TGTGCCTGGATGACAGGGTTTGATTCACCCCTCCACTTT. This codes for CAWMTGFDSPLHF.

The chain links TRBV5-6 to TRBJ1-2; D remains unclear. Germline assignment: CDR1 SGHDT and CDR2 YYEEEE. The CDR3 totals 14 residues. V lost 0 bases and J 8 bases, leaving 14 bases between the germline ends. The CDR3 DNA is TGTGCCAGCAGCTTGGAACGCAGGTGGTGGGGCTACACCTTC. This codes for CASSLERRWWGYTF.

The V and J genes are TRBV6-5 and TRBJ2-3; no firm D call. The CDR3 is 16 amino acids. V lost 2 bases to trimming and J lost 6 bases, with 18 bases between them. CDR1 and CDR2 (germline): MNHEY, SVGAGI. Here the CDR3 DNA reads TGTGCCAGCAGTTACAAGACTTACCCTCTCCCGGATACGCAGTATTTT. Protein product: CASSYKTYPLPDTQYF.

Written as DNA, the CDR3 is TGTGCCAGCACAAAAGGAGAAAACACCATATATTTT. This translates into CASTKGENTIYF. This chain links TRBV6-1 with TRBJ1-3; no firm D call. The CDR3 has 12 amino acids. The ends were cut back, 7 bases at V and 6 bases at J, with 10 bases in the middle. The germline V gene encodes CDR1 MNHNS and CDR2 SASEGT.

V gene TRBV29-1 combines with J gene TRBJ2-1; 15 positions match TRBD2. Per germline, CDR1 SQVTM and CDR2 ANQGSEA. This CDR3 comprises 13 residues. V shed 7 bases, J shed 7 bases, and the junction held 2 bases outside the gene matches. In nucleotides, the CDR3 is TGCAGCGAAGGGACTAGCGGGGGGAATGAGCAGTTCTTC. Encoded protein: CSEGTSGGNEQFF.

CDR3 region: CASSLSGNSYSQYF. The CDR3 nucleotides read TGTGCCAGCAGTTTGTCGGGGAATTCCTATTCCCAGTACTTC. V and J are TRBV6-5 and TRBJ2-5; tentative D call: TRBD2 (5 bases). V was shortened by 4 bases and J by 9 bases, with 18 bases between the two germline ends. The CDR3 has 14 amino acids. Germline CDR1 MNHEY, CDR2 SVGAGI.

The chain combines TRBV5-1 with TRBJ2-7; maybe TRBD1 (5 bases). CDR1 and CDR2 (germline): SGHRS, YFSETQ. The V end lost 3 bases, the J end lost 12 bases, and 19 bases lay between the germline ends. The CDR3 loop spans 13 amino acids. The CDR3 sequence: CASSSDVGQAPYF. Written as DNA, the CDR3 is TGCGCCAGCAGCTCGGACGTGGGGCAGGCTCCGTACTTC.

V gene TRBV6-5 combines with J gene TRBJ2-6; D not certain. Germline values: CDR1 MNHEY, CDR2 SVGAGI. The CDR3 covers 14 residues. Trimming took 8 bases from V and 0 from J, leaving 8 bases between them. CDR3 in amino acids: CASVGRSGANVLTF. In DNA, the CDR3 is TGTGCCAGCGTAGGCCGCTCTGGGGCCAACGTCCTGACTTTC.

This chain links TRBV12-3 or TRBV12-4 with TRBJ1-2, with D possibly TRBD1 on 5 matching bases. Trimming shortened V by 6 bases and J by 4 bases, and 18 bases separated the two germline ends. The CDR3 spans 15 residues. CDR3 nucleotides: TGTGCCAGCAGCCCTGGTTTGGGGCAGATCTATGGCTACACCTTC. This gives the protein CASSPGLGQIYGYTF.

The chain uses TRBV6-5 and TRBJ1-4; no firm D call. The V and J ends lost 6 bases and 10 bases respectively, with 15 bases between them. CDR1 is MNHEY and CDR2 is SVGAGI in the germline V gene. CDR3 length: 13 amino acids. The CDR3 reads CASSPSSAAKLFF. In nucleotides, the CDR3 is TGTGCCAGCAGCCCGAGTTCTGCAGCAAAACTGTTTTTT.

The J gene is TRBJ2-7, the V gene TRBV29-1, with D tentatively TRBD1 or TRBD2 (5 bases each). CDR3 length: 12 amino acids. The germline V gene encodes CDR1 SQVTM and CDR2 ANQGSEA. V shed 7 bases and J shed 2 bases, with 12 bases lying between them. CDR3 region: CSARDGPYEQYF. For the CDR3, the DNA is TGCAGCGCCCGGGACGGGCCCTACGAGCAGTACTTC.

The chain recombines TRBV9 with TRBJ2-1; D unclear. Germline loops: CDR1 SGDLS, CDR2 YYNGEE. Trimming shortened V by 4 bases and J by 3 bases, and 11 bases separated the two germline ends. The CDR3 is 14 amino acids. The CDR3 DNA sequence: TGTGCCAGCAGCCCCTACAGCCGCTACAATGAGCAGTTCTTC. Translating gives CASSPYSRYNEQFF.

The rearrangement uses TRBV27 and TRBJ1-5, with D perhaps matching TRBD1 (6 bases). The CDR3 loop spans 14 amino acids. Germline V gene lookup returns CDR1 MNHEY and CDR2 SMNVEV (reference sequence). Trimming pared 4 bases from V and 2 bases from J, leaving 9 bases between. CDR3 protein: CASSSQGGNQPQHF. The DNA for the CDR3 is TGTGCCAGCAGTTCACAGGGCGGCAATCAGCCCCAGCATTTT.

The chain carries TRBV10-2 and TRBJ2-7; tentative D call: TRBD2 (6 bases). The CDR3 totals 13 residues. Trimming stripped 4 bases from V and 4 bases from J, with 11 bases between. Germline V CDR1 and CDR2: WSHSY, SAAADI. The chain's CDR3 is CASSVTSGYEQYF. CDR3 DNA: TGCGCCAGCAGTGTGACTAGTGGTTACGAGCAGTACTTC.

This chain links TRBV27 with TRBJ1-2; D perhaps matches TRBD1 (5 bases). Trimming took 3 bases from V and 3 from J, leaving 14 bases between them. CDR3 length equals 15 residues. Germline V gene data show CDR1 as MNHEY and CDR2 as SMNVEV (reference sequence). For the CDR3, the DNA is TGTGCCAGCAGTTTGGGTTGGACGGGGGACTATGGCTACACCTTC. Translation: CASSLGWTGDYGYTF.

The V and J genes are TRBV9 and TRBJ1-3, with TRBD1 as a possible D gene (6 bases). CDR1 is SGDLS and CDR2 is YYNGEE in the germline V gene. Trimming stripped 3 bases from V and 0 bases from J, with 19 bases between. CDR3 length: 18 residues. CDR3 bases: TGTGCCAGCAGCGACCACCCGGACAGCTTCTTCTCTGGAAACACCATATATTTT. This gives the protein CASSDHPDSFFSGNTIYF.

This clonotype came up once. The chain carries TRBV13 and TRBJ2-1, with D tentatively TRBD2 (5 bases). Germline lookup yields CDR1 PRHDT and CDR2 FYEKMQ (reference sequence). The CDR3 is made up of 16 amino acids. V lost 0 bases, J lost 5 bases, and 14 bases lay in between. The chain's CDR3 is CASSLGRVAQDNEQFF. The CDR3 bases are TGTGCCAGCAGCTTAGGGAGGGTCGCCCAAGACAATGAGCAGTTCTTC.

The rearrangement uses TRBV7-6 and TRBJ2-3; no clear D gene. Germline CDR1 and CDR2: SGHVS and FNYEAQ. Trimming removed 4 bases from V and 0 bases from J, with 14 bases in between. The CDR3 consists of 16 residues. This chain's CDR3 is CASSSSSDFSTDTQYF. CDR3 nucleotide sequence: TGTGCCAGCAGCTCATCCAGCGACTTCAGCACAGATACGCAGTATTTT.